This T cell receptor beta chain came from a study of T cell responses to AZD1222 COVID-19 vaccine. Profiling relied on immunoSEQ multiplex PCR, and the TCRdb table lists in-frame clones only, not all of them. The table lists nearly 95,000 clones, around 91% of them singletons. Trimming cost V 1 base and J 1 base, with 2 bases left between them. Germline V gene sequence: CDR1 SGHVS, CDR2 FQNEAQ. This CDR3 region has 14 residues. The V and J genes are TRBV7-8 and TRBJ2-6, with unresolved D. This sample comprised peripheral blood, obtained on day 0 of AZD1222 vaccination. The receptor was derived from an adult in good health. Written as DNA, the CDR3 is TGTGCCAGCAGCTTAGTGTCTGGGGCCAACGTCCTGACTTTC. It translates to CASSLVSGANVLTF.